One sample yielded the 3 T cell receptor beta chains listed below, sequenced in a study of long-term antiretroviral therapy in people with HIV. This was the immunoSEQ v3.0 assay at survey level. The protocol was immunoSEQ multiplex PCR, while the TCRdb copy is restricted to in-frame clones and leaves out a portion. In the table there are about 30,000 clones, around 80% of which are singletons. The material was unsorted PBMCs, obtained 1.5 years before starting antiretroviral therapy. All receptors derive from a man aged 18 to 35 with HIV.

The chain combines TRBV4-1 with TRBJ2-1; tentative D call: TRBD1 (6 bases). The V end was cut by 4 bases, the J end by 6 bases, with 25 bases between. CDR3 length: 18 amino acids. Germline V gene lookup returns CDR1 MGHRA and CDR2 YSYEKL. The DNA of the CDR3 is TGCGCCAGCAGCCCAGGGGTCGCCAGGGGTGGAAAGGGCAATGAGCAGTTCTTC. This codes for CASSPGVARGGKGNEQFF.

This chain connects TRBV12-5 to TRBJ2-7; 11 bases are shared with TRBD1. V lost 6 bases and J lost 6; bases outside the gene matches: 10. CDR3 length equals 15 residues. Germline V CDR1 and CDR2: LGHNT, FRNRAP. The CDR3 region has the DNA TGTGCTAGTGGCCCTCCGGGACAGGGGGTCATCGAGCAGTACTTC. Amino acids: CASGPPGQGVIEQYF.

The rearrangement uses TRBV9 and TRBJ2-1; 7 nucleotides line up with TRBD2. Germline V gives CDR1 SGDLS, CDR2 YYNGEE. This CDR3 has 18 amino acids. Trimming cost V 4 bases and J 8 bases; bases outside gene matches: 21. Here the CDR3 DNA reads TGTGCCAGCAGCCGATACCCCCACGGCGGGAGTGCGGCCGATGAGCAGTTCTTC. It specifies CASSRYPHGGSAADEQFF.